The 10 T cell receptor beta chains below come from one sample, sequenced in a study of response to subunit inactivated influenza vaccine. In TCRdb, the RT-PCR reads were re-called with MiXCR into one record per CDR3 protein. Of fewer than 600,000 distinct CDR3 sequences listed, around 7.9% are singletons. The sequences come from PBMCs from blood, collected roughly 24 months after vaccination. Source of these receptors: a man between 50 and 69 years old who received an inactivated influenza vaccine.

This clonotype came up a few times. The genes are TRBV7-2 and TRBJ2-3; D remains unclear. Germline values: CDR1 SGHTA, CDR2 FQGNSA. The CDR3 totals 15 residues. V was pared by 4 bases and J by 0 bases, with 11 bases between. CDR3 bases: TGTGCCAGCAGCTCCCAGCGCGCTAGCACAGATACGCAGTATTTT. This codes for CASSSQRASTDTQYF.

The chain combines TRBV7-9 with TRBJ2-2, with 7 bases aligning to TRBD1. The CDR3 spans 15 residues. The junction had 6 bases not matched to a gene; V was cut back by 8 bases and J by 0 bases. Germline lookup yields CDR1 SEHNR and CDR2 FQNEAQ (reference sequence). CDR3 DNA sequence: TGTGCCAGCGGGAACAGGGGATCGAACACCGGGGAGCTGTTTTTT. It specifies CASGNRGSNTGELFF.

This clonotype was seen repeatedly, ten times or more. The V call is TRBV6-2 or TRBV6-3, the J call TRBJ2-7; tentative D call: TRBD2 (5 bases). The CDR3 totals 12 residues. V gave up 7 bases and J gave up 1 base, with 8 bases separating them. Germline V lookup: CDR1 MNHEY, CDR2 SVGEGT. The CDR3 loop is CASKDSSYEQYF. In DNA, the CDR3 is TGTGCCAGCAAGGACTCATCCTACGAGCAGTACTTC.

This clonotype was detected only a few times. This chain links TRBV29-1 with TRBJ2-1, with no clear D. V lost 8 bases to trimming and J lost 9 bases, with 14 bases between them. Germline V lookup: CDR1 SQVTM, CDR2 ANQGSEA. The CDR3 length is 11 residues. The CDR3 loop is CSFVFWGEQFF. The CDR3 DNA sequence: TGCAGCTTCGTGTTTTGGGGTGAGCAGTTCTTC.

This chain links TRBV12-3 or TRBV12-4 with TRBJ2-5; perhaps TRBD2 as D (6 bases). The CDR3 is 15 amino acids. V was trimmed by 9 bases and J by 2 bases, leaving 19 bases between them. Here the CDR3 DNA reads TGTGCCAGTTCGAGAATAGCGGAACTACAAGAGACCCAGTACTTC. Its protein is CASSRIAELQETQYF.

This clonotype has only a few counts. The chain carries TRBV20-1 and TRBJ1-2; 8 bases are shared with TRBD1. The length of the CDR3 is 12 residues. Germline CDR1 DFQATT, CDR2 SNEGSKA (reference sequence). V was pared by 4 bases and J by 8 bases, with 6 bases of the junction left unmatched. The CDR3 DNA follows: TGCAGTGCTACCGACAGGGGTCAGGGCTACACCTTC. It yields the protein CSATDRGQGYTF.

The chain uses TRBV27 and TRBJ2-7, with 8 bases fitting TRBD1. V dropped 5 bases and J dropped 5; count of bases not matched to a gene: 20. The CDR3 runs 18 residues. Germline V gene sequence: CDR1 MNHEY, CDR2 SMNVEV (reference sequence). CDR3 sequence: CASSPASFSGRGRHEQYF. CDR3 in DNA: TGTGCCAGCAGTCCGGCTTCTTTTTCGGGCAGGGGGCGGCACGAGCAGTACTTC.

This clonotype was detected a few times. This rearrangement joins TRBV15 to TRBJ2-7; D gene unclear. The CDR3 extends over 13 amino acids. V was clipped by 3 bases and J by 3 bases, with 9 bases between them. CDR1 and CDR2 (germline): LNHNV, YYDKDF (reference sequence). The DNA for the CDR3 is TGTGCCACCAGCAGTCCGCACCGCTACGAGCAGTACTTC. Amino acids: CATSSPHRYEQYF.

The genes are TRBV27 and TRBJ1-1; D might be TRBD1 (6 bases). This CDR3 has 15 amino acids. The germline CDR1 and CDR2 sequences are MNHEY and SMNVEV (reference sequence). Trimming shortened V by 5 bases and J by 0 bases, and 13 bases separated the two germline ends. The CDR3 is CASSLLGHMNTEAFF. CDR3 nucleotide sequence: TGTGCCAGCAGTCTTTTGGGACATATGAACACTGAAGCTTTCTTT.

The rearrangement links TRBV4-3 to TRBJ1-2; D gene ambiguous. The germline gives CDR1 LGHNA, CDR2 YSLEER. Trimming took 0 bases from V and 7 from J, leaving 18 bases between them. This CDR3 contains 16 residues. The DNA of the CDR3 is TGCGCCAGCAGCCAAGACCGCGACGGAAGATGGGGTGGCTACACCTTC. It is translated as CASSQDRDGRWGGYTF.